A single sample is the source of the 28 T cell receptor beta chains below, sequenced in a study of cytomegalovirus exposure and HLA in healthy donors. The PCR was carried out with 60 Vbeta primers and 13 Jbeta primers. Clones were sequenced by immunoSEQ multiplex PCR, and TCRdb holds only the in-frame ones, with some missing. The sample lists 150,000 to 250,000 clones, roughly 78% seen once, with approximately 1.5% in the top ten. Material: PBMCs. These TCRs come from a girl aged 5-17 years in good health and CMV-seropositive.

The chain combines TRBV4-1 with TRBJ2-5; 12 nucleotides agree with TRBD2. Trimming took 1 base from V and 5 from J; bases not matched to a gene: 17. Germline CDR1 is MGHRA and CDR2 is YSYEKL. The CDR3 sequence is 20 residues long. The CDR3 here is CASSQGGLAGGPGGYETQYF. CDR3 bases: TGCGCCAGCAGCCAAGGGGGTCTAGCGGGGGGGCCTGGAGGGTATGAGACCCAGTACTTC.

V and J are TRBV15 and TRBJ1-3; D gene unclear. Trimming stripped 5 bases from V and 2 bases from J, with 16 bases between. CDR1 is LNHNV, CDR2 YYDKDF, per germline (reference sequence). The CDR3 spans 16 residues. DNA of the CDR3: TGTGCCACCAGCGATTACGGGAGAACTACTGGAAACACCATATATTTT. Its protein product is CATSDYGRTTGNTIYF.

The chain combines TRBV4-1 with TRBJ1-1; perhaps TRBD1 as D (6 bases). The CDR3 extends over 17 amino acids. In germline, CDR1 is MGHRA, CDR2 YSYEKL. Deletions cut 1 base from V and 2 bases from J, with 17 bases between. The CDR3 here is CASSQVQNPGTNTEAFF. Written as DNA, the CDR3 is TGCGCCAGCAGCCAAGTACAAAACCCGGGGACAAACACTGAAGCTTTCTTT.

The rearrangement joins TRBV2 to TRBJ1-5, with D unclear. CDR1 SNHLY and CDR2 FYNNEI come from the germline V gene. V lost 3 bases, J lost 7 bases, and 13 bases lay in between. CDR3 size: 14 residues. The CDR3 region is CASSDSVNLQPQHF. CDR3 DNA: TGTGCCAGCAGTGATTCGGTCAATTTGCAGCCCCAGCATTTT.

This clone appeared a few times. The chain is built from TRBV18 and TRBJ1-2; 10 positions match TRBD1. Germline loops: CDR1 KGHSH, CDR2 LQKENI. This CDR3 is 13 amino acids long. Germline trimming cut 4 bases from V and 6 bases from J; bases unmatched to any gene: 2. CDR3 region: CASSLGQGDGYTF. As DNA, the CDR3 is TGTGCCAGCTCACTCGGACAGGGGGATGGCTACACCTTC.

CDR3 residues: CASSDIAGDTQYF. CDR3 in DNA: TGTGCCAGCAGTGATATAGCGGGGGATACGCAGTATTTT. The chain joins TRBV6-4 to TRBJ2-3, with 8 bases aligning to TRBD2. The V segment lost 3 bases and the J segment 6 bases; nucleotides outside the gene matches: 2. CDR1 and CDR2 (germline): MRHNA, SNTAGT. This CDR3 is built from 13 residues.

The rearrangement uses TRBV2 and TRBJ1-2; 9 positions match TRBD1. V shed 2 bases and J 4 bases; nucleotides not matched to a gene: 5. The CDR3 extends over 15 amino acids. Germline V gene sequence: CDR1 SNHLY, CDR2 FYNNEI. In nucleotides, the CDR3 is TGTGCCAGCAGTGAAAAACAGGGGGCCCTCTATGGCTACACCTTC. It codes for CASSEKQGALYGYTF.

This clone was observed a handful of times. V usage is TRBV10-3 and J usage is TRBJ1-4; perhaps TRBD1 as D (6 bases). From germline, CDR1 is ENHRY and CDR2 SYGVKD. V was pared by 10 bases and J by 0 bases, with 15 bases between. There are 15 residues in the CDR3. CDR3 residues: CASRDIPSTNEKLFF. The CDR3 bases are TGTGCCAGCCGGGACATCCCTTCAACTAATGAAAAACTGTTTTTT.

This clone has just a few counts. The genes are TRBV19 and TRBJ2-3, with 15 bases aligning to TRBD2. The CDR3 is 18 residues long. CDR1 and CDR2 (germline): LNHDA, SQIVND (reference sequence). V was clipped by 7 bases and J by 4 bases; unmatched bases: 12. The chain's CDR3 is CASTPLRTSGGAADTQYF. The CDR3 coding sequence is TGTGCCAGTACCCCCCTCCGGACTAGCGGGGGGGCCGCAGATACGCAGTATTTT.

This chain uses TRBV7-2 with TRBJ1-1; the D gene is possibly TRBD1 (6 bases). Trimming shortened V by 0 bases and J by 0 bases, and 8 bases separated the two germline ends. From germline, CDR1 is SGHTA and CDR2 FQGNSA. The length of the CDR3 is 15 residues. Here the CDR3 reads CASSLANRVNTEAFF. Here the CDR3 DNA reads TGTGCCAGCAGCTTAGCCAACAGGGTGAACACTGAAGCTTTCTTT. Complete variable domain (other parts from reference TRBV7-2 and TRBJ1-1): GAGVSQSPSNKVTEKGKDVELRCDPISGHTALYWYRQSLGQGLEFLIYFQGNSAPDKSGLPSDRFSAERTGGSVSTLTIQRTQQEDSAVYLCASSLANRVNTEAFFGQGTRLTVV.

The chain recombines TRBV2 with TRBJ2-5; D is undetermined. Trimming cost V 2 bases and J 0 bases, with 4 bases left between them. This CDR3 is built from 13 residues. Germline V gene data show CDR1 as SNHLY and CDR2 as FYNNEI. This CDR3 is CASSERNQETQYF. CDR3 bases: TGTGCCAGCAGTGAACGTAACCAAGAGACCCAGTACTTC.

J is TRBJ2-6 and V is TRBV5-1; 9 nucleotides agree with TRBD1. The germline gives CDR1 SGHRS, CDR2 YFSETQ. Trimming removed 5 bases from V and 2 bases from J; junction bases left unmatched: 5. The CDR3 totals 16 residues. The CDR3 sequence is CASRETGGPGANVLTF. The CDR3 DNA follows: TGCGCCAGCAGGGAGACAGGGGGACCTGGGGCCAACGTCCTGACTTTC. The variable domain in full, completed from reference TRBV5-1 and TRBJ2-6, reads KAGVTQTPRYLIKTRGQQVTLSCSPISGHRSVSWYQQTPGQGLQFLFEYFSETQRNKGNFPGRFSGRQFSNSRSEMNVSTLELGDSALYLCASRETGGPGANVLTFGAGSRLTVL.

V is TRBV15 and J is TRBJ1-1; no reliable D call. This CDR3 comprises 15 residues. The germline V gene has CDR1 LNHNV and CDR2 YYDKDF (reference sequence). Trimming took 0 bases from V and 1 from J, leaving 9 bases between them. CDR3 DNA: TGTGCCACCAGCAGAGATCCCGGCGGGAACACTGAAGCTTTCTTT. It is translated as CATSRDPGGNTEAFF.

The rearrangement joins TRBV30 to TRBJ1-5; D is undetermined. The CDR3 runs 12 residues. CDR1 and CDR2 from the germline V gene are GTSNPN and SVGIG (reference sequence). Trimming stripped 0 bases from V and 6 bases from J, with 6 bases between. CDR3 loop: CAWSVRSQPQHF. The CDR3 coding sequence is TGTGCCTGGAGTGTACGGAGTCAGCCCCAGCATTTT.

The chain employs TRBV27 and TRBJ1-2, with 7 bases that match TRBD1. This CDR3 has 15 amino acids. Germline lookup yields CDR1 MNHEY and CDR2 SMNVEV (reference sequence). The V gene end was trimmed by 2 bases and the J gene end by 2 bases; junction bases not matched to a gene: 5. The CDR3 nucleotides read TGTGCCAGCAGTTTAACTTGGGACAGCAACTATGGCTACACCTTC. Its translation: CASSLTWDSNYGYTF.

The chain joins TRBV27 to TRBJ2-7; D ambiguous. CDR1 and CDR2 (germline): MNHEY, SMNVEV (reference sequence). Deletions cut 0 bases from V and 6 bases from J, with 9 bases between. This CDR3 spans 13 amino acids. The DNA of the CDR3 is TGTGCCAGCAGTTTATCAGGCGGCGGCGAGCAGTACTTC. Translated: CASSLSGGGEQYF.

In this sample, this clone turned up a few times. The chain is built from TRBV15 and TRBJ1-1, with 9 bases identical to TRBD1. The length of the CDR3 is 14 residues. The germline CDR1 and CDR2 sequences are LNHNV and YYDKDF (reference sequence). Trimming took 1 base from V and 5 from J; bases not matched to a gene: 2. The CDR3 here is CATSRGTGETEAFF. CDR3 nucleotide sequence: TGTGCCACCAGCAGAGGGACAGGGGAGACTGAAGCTTTCTTT.

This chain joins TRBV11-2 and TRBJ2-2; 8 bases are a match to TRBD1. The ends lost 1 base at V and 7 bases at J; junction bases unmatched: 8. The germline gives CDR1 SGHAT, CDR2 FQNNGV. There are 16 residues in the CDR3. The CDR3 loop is CASSLALQGAGGELFF. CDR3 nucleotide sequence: TGTGCCAGCAGCTTAGCCCTCCAGGGGGCGGGCGGGGAGCTGTTTTTT.

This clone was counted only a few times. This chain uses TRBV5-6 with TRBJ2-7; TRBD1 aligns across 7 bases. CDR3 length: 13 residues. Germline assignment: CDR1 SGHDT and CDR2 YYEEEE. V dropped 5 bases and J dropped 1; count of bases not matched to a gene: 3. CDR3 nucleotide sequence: TGTGCCAGCAGTTGGACAGGTTCCTACGAGCAGTACTTC. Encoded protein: CASSWTGSYEQYF.

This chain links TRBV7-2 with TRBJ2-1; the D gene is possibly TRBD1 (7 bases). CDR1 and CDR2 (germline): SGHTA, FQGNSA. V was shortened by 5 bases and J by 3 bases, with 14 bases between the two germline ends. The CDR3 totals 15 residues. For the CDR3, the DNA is TGTGCCAGCAGCCCTCAGGGGGGCTACTACAATGAGCAGTTCTTC. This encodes CASSPQGGYYNEQFF.

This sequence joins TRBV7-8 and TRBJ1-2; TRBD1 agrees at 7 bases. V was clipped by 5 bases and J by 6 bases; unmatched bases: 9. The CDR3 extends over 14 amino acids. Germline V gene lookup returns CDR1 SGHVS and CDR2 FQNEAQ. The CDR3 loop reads CASSTSGGRNGYTF. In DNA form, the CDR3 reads TGTGCCAGCAGCACATCAGGGGGGCGAAATGGCTACACCTTC. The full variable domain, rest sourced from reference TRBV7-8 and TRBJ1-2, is GAGVSQSPRYKVAKRGQDVALRCDPISGHVSLFWYQQALGQGPEFLTYFQNEAQLDKSGLPSDRFFAERPEGSVSTLKIQRTQQEDSAVYLCASSTSGGRNGYTFGSGTRLTVV.

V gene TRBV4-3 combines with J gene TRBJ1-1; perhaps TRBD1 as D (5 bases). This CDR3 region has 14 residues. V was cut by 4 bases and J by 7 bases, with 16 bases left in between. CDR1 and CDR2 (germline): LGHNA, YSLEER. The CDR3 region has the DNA TGCGCCAGCAGCCCCGGGAGGAAAACAGGTGAAGCTTTCTTT. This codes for CASSPGRKTGEAFF.

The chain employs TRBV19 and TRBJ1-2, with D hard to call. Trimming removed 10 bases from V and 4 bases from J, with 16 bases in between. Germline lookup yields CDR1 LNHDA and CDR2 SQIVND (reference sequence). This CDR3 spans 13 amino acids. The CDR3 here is CATNERRGYGYTF. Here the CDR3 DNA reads TGTGCCACCAACGAAAGACGGGGCTATGGCTACACCTTC. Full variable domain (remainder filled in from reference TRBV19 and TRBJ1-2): DGGITQSPKYLFRKEGQNVTLSCEQNLNHDAMYWYRQDPGQGLRLIYYSQIVNDFQKGDIAEGYSVSREKKESFPLTVTSAQKNPTAFYLCATNERRGYGYTFGSGTRLTVV.

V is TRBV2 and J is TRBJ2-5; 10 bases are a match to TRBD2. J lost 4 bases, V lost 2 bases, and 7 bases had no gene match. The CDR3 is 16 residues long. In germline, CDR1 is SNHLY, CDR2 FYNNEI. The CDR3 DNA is TGTGCCAGCAGTGAATGGGCTAGCGGGGGTCTAGAGACCCAGTACTTC. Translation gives CASSEWASGGLETQYF.

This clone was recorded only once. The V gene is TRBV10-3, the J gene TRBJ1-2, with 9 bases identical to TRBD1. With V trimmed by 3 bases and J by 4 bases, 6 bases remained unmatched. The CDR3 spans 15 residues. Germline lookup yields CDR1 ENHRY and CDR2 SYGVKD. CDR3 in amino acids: CAISDEGQGAYGYTF. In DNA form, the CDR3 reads TGTGCCATCAGTGATGAGGGACAGGGAGCCTATGGCTACACCTTC.

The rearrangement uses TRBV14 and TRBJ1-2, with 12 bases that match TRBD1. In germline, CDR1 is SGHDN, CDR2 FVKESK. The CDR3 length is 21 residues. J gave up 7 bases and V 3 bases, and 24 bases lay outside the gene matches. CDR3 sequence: CASSQVPPGSAGTGGHGGYTF. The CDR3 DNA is TGTGCCAGCAGCCAGGTGCCTCCGGGCAGTGCCGGGACAGGGGGCCACGGTGGCTACACCTTC.

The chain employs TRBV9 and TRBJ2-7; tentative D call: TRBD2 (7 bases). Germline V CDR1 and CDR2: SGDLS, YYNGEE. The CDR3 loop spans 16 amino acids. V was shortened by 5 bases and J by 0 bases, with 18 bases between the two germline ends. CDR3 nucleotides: TGTGCCAGCAGTCGAAGGGGGGGTCCGAGCTCCTACGAGCAGTACTTC. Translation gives CASSRRGGPSSYEQYF. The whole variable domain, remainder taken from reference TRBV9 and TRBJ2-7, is DSGVTQTPKHLITATGQRVTLRCSPRSGDLSVYWYQQSLDQGLQFLIQYYNGEERAKGNILERFSAQQFPDLHSELNLSSLELGDSALYFCASSRRGGPSSYEQYFGPGTRLTVT.

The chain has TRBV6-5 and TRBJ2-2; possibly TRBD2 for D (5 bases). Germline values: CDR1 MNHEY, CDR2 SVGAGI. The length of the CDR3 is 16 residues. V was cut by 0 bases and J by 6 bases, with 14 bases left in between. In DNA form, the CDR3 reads TGTGCCAGCAGTTACTCGGAACCGGGAACCTCCGGGGAGCTGTTTTTT. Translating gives CASSYSEPGTSGELFF.